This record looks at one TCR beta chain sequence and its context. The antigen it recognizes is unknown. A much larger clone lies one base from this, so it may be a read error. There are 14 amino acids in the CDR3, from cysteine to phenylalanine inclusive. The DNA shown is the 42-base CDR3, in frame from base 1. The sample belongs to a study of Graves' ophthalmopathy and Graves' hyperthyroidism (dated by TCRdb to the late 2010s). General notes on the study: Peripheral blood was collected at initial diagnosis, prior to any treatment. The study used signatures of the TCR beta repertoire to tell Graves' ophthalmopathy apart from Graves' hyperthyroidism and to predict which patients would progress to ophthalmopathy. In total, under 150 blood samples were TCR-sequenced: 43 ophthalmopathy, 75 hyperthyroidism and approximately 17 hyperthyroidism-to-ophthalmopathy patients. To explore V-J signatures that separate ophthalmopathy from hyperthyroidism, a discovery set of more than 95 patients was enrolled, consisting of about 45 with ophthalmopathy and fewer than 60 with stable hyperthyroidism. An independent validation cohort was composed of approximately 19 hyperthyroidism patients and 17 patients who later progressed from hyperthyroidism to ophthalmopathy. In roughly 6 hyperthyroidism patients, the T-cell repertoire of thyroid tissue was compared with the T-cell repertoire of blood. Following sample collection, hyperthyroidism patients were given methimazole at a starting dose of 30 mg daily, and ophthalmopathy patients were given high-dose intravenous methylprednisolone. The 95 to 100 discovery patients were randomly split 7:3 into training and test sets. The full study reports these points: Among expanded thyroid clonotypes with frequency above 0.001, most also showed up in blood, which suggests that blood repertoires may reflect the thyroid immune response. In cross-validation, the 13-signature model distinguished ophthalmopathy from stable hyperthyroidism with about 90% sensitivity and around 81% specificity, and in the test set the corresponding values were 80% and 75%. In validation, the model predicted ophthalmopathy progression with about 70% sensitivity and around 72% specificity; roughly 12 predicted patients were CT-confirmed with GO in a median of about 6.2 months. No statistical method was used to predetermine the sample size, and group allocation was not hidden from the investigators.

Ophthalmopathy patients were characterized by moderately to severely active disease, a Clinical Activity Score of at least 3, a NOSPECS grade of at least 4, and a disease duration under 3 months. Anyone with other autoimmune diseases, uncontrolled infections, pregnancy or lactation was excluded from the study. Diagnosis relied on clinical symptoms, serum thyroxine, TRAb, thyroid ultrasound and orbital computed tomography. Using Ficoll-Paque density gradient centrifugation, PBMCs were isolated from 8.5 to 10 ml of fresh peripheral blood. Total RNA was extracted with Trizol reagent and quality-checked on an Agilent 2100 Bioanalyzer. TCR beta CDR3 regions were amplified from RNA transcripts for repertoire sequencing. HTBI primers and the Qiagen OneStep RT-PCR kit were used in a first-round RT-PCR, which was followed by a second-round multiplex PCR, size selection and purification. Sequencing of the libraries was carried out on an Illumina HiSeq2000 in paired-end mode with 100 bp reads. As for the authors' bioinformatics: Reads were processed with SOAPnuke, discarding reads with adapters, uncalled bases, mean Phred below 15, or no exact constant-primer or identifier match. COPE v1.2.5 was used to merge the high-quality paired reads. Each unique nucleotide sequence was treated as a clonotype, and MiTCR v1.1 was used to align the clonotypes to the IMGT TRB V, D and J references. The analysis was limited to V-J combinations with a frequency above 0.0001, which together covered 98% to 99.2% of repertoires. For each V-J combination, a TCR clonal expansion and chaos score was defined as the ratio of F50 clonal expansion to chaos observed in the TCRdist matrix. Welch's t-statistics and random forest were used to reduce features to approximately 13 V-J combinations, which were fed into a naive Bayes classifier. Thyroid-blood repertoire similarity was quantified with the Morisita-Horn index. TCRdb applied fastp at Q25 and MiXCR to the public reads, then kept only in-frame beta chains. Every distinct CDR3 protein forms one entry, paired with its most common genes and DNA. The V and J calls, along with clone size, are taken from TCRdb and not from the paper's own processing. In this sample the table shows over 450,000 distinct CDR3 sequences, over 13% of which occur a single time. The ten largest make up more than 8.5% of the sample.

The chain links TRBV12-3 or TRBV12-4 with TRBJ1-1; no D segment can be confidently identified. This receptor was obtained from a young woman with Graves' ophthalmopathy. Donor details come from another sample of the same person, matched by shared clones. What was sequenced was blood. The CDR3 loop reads CASSLAGLNTEALF. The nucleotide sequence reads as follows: TGTGCCAGCAGTTTAGCAGGATTGAACACTGAAGCTCTCTTT.